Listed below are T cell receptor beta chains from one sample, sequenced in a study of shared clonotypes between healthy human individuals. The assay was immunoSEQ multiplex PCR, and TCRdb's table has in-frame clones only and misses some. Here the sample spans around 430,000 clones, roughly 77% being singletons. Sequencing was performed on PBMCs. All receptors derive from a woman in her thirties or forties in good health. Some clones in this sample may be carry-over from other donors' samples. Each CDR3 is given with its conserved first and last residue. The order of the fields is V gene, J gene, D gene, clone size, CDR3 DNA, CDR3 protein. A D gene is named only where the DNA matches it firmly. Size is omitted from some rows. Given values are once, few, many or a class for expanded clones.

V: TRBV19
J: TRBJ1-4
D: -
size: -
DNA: TGTGCCAGTAGTGGTAGACAGCCAACTAATGAAAAACTGTTTTTT
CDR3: CASSGRQPTNEKLFF

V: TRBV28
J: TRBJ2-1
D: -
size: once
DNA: TGTGCCAGCAGTACCCCTGGGGGTAGCGGTTCCTACAATGAGCAGTTCTTC
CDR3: CASSTPGGSGSYNEQFF

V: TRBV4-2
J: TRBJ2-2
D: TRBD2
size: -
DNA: TGTGCCAGCAGGACGGGACTAGCGAACACCGGGGAGCTGTTTTTT
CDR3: CASRTGLANTGELFF

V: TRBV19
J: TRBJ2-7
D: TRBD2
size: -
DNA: TGTGCCAGTACCGGGACTAGCGGGAGGGTTAACGAGCAGTACTTC
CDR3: CASTGTSGRVNEQYF

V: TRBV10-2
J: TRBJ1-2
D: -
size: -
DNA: TGCGCCAGCAGTGACAGGGCCTATGGCTACACCTTC
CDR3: CASSDRAYGYTF

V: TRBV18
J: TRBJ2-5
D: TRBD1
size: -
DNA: TGTGCCAGCTCAGTACAGGGGGCCCAAGAGACCCAGTACTTC
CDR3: CASSVQGAQETQYF

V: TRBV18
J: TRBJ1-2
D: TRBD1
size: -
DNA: TGTGCCAGCTCACCCGGACAGGGAGAGACGTATGGCTACACCTTC
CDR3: CASSPGQGETYGYTF

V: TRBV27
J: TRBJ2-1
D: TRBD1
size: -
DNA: TGTGCCAGCAGCCGGACAGGGAAATTAAATGAGCAGTTCTTC
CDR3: CASSRTGKLNEQFF

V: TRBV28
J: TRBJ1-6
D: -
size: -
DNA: TGTGCCAGCAGTTTAACCCAATCACCCCTCCACTTT
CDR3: CASSLTQSPLHF

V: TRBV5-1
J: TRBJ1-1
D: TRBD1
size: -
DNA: TGCGCCAGCAGCTTGCTTGGGACAGGGGCGGGGACTGAAGCTTTCTTT
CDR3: CASSLLGTGAGTEAFF

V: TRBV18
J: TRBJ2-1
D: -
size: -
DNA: TGTGCCAGCTCACCGGGGTATGCGTCCTACAATGAGCAGTTCTTC
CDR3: CASSPGYASYNEQFF

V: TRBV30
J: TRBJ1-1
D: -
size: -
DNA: TGCGCCTGGGCAGATAACACTGAAGCTTTCTTT
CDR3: CAWADNTEAFF

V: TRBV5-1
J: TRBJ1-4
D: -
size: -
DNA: TGCGCCAGCAGCTTGGGGCAGGCTAATGAAAAACTGTTTTTT
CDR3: CASSLGQANEKLFF

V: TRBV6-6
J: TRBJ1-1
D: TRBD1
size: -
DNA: TGTGCCAGCAGCCCCGGGACAGGGATGAGGAACACTGAAGCTTTCTTT
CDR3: CASSPGTGMRNTEAFF

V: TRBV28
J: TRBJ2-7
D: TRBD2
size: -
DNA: TGTGCCAGCACTTCGGGGGGGACTACAACCTACGAGCAGTACTTC
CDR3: CASTSGGTTTYEQYF

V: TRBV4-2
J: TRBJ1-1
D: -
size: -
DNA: TGTGCCAGCAGCCAAGTTGGGGGGCGGTGGACTGAAGCTTTCTTT
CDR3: CASSQVGGRWTEAFF

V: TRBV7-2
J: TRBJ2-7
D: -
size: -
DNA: TGTGCCAGCAGCTCGTACTACGAGCAGTACTTC
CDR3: CASSSYYEQYF

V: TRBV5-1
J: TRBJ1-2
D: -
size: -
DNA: TGCGCCAGCAGCTTGGCCCTATTCCACAGGGAGAGGGACTATGGCTACACCTTC
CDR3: CASSLALFHRERDYGYTF

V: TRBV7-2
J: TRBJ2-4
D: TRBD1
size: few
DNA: TGTGCCAGCAGCCTACAGGGGGCCAAAAACATTCAGTACTTC
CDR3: CASSLQGAKNIQYF

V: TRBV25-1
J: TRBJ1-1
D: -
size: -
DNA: TGTGCCAGCAGTGAGCGTGGAAGGGTGGGTGAAGCTTTCTTT
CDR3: CASSERGRVGEAFF

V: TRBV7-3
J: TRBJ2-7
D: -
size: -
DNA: TGTGCCAGCAGCTTAAGAGGGGGCTACGAGCAGTACTTC
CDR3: CASSLRGGYEQYF

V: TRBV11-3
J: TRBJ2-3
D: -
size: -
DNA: TGTGCCAGCAGCTTGGACACCTACACAGATACGCAGTATTTT
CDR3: CASSLDTYTDTQYF

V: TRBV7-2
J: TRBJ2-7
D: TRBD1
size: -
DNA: TGTGCCAGCAGCCGGGACAGGGGCGCCTACGAGCAGTACTTC
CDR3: CASSRDRGAYEQYF

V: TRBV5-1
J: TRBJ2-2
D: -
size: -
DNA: TGCGCCAGCAGCAAGGGGACCGACGGGGAGCTGTTTTTT
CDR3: CASSKGTDGELFF

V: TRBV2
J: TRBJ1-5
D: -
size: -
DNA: TGTGCCAGCAGTCCCGAGGTGACCCAGCCCCAGCATTTT
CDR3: CASSPEVTQPQHF

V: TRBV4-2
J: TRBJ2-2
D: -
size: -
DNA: TGTGCCAGCAGCCAAGAGAGGAACACCGGGGAGCTGTTTTTT
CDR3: CASSQERNTGELFF

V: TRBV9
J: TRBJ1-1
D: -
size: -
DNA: TGTGCCAGCAGCGTATCCAGCCAATTGAACACTGAAGCTTTCTTT
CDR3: CASSVSSQLNTEAFF

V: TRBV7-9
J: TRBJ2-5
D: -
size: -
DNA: TGTGCCAGCAGCTTGCCGGGGACGGAGACCCAGTACTTC
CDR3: CASSLPGTETQYF

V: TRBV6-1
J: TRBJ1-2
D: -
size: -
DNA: TGTGCCAGCAGTGACGACAGGTGGGGGCTTGGCTACACCTTC
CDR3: CASSDDRWGLGYTF

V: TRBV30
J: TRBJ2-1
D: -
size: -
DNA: TGTGCCTGGGCGACACGGGATGAGCAGTTCTTC
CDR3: CAWATRDEQFF

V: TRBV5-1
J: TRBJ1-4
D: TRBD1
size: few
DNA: TGCGCCAGCAGCTTGGCTCTCCGGGACAGCGCAACTAATGAAAAACTGTTTTTT
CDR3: CASSLALRDSATNEKLFF

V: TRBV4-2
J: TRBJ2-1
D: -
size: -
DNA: TGTGCCAGCAGCCAAGACGGGCGATACAATGAGCAGTTCTTC
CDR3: CASSQDGRYNEQFF

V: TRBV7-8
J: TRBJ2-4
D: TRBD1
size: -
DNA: TGTGCCAGCAGCCGGGACAGGGATAAACTAGCCAAAAACATTCAGTACTTC
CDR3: CASSRDRDKLAKNIQYF

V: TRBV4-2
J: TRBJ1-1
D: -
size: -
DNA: TGTGCCAGCAGCCAACCCGGCCGCATGAACACTGAAGCTTTCTTT
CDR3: CASSQPGRMNTEAFF

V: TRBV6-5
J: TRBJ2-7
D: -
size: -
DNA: TGTGCCAGCAGTTACTACCGCTCCTACGAGCAGTACTTC
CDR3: CASSYYRSYEQYF

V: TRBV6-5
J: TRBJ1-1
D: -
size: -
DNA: TGTGCCAGCAGTTGGGGGGGCGGTCGGAACACTGAAGCTTTCTTT
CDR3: CASSWGGGRNTEAFF

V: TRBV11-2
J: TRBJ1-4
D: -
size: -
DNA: TGTGCCAGCAGCTCAACAGCAGCAACTAATGAAAAACTGTTTTTT
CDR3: CASSSTAATNEKLFF

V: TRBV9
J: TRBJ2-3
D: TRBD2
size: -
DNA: TGTGCCAGCAGCGTAGGACTAGCGGGAGGTTTCGCAGATACGCAGTATTTT
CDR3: CASSVGLAGGFADTQYF

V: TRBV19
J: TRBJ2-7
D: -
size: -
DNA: TGTGCCAGTAGTATCGTCCAGAACTCCTACGAGCAGTACTTC
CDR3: CASSIVQNSYEQYF

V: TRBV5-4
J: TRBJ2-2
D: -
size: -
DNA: TGTGCCAGCAGCCAGGGGACCGGGGAGCTGTTTTTT
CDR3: CASSQGTGELFF

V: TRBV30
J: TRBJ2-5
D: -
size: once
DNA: TGTGCCTGGAGTGTATTCCGAGAGACCCAGTACTTC
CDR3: CAWSVFRETQYF

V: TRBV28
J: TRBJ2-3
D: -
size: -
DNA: TGTGCCAGCAGCGAGGGGGGGAGGGATACGCAGTATTTT
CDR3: CASSEGGRDTQYF

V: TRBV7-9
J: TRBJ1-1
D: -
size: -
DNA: TGTGCCAGCAGCCTCGCACCTCCGAACACTGAAGCTTTCTTT
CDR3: CASSLAPPNTEAFF

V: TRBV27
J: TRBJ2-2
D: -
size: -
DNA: TGTGCCAGCAGCAGGCAGGCGAGGTGGGGGGAGCTGTTTTTT
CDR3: CASSRQARWGELFF

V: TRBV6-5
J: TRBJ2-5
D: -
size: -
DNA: TGTGCCAGCAGTTACCGGGGCAGCCAAGAGACCCAGTACTTC
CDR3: CASSYRGSQETQYF

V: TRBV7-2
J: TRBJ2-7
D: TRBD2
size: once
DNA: TGTGCCAGCAGCTTCGGACTAGCGGGACCCTACGAGCAGTACTTC
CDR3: CASSFGLAGPYEQYF

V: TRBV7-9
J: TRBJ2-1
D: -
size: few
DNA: TGTGCCAGCAGCTTAGCCTTCGGCAGGGGCTCCTACAATGAGCAGTTCTTC
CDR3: CASSLAFGRGSYNEQFF

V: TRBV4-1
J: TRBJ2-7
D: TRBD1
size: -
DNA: TGCGCCAGCAGCCTCCTCCTGGACAGGGCTTCCTCCTACGAGCAGTACTTC
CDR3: CASSLLLDRASSYEQYF

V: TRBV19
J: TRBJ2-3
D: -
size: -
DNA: TGTGCCAGTAGCCCATACCCCGGAGGGATCACAGATACGCAGTATTTT
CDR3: CASSPYPGGITDTQYF

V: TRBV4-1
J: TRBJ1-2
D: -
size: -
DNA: TGCGCCAGCAGCCATCGGGGGCCGCCGGATGGCTACACCTTC
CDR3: CASSHRGPPDGYTF

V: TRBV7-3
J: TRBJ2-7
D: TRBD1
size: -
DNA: TGTGCCAGCAGGGACCCGGGACAGCCACTCTACGAGCAGTACTTC
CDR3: CASRDPGQPLYEQYF